This TCR beta chain was obtained from a study of CD8 T cells in Susac syndrome. Study context: When blood was drawn, the patients with Susac syndrome were therapy-naive, on corticosteroids, or on intravenous immunoglobulin alone.

Study-level points and caveats: Susac syndrome CD4+ T cell repertoires showed no clonal expansion.

In the case of this clonotype: Its target is not known.

This CDR3 has 12 residues. Germline V gene lookup returns CDR1 LNHDA and CDR2 SQIVND (reference sequence). V was shortened by 4 bases and J by 4 bases, with 7 bases between the two germline ends. RNA totalling roughly 0.45 to 1 ug underwent reverse transcription with random hexamers. The TCR beta CDR3 was amplified by immunoSEQ multiplex PCR across 54 Vbeta, 13 Jbeta. TCRdb redid the calling of the immunoSEQ multiplex PCR reads with MiXCR, one entry per CDR3 protein. The repertoire holds under 200,000 distinct CDR3 sequences, approximately 94% seen once, with roughly 0.11% in the top ten. Through negative isolation, CD4+ and CD8+ T cells were obtained, while TEMRA cells were enriched using FACS.

The rearrangement links TRBV19 to TRBJ2-5, with a weak D call TRBD1 (5 bases). What was sequenced was CD4+ T cells from PBMCs. This clonotype was sampled from a human donor with Susac syndrome. DNA of the CDR3: TGTGCCAGTAGTAGCAGGGCAGAGACCCAGTACTTC. Translated, it gives CASSSRAETQYF. The complete variable domain, with remaining parts taken from reference TRBV19 and TRBJ2-5, reads DGGITQSPKYLFRKEGQNVTLSCEQNLNHDAMYWYRQDPGQGLRLIYYSQIVNDFQKGDIAEGYSVSREKKESFPLTVTSAQKNPTAFYLCASSSRAETQYFGPGTRLLVL.